The 7 T cell receptor beta chains in this list originate from one sample, sequenced in a study of blood T cells in healthy people across ages. PCR was performed a second time for about 7 to 11 cycles using a sample-barcoded 5' primer and a J-beta primer mix. Using its own MiXCR run on the 5' RACE reads, TCRdb lists one record per CDR3 protein. The sample has approximately 320,000 distinct CDR3 sequences; 25% to 30% are singletons. The specimen was blood. These receptors all come from a woman between 65 and 79 years old in good health.

The rearrangement links TRBV5-1 to TRBJ1-4; no clear D gene. V was pared by 7 bases and J by 0 bases, with 13 bases between. Germline loops: CDR1 SGHRS, CDR2 YFSETQ. CDR3 size: 15 residues. Here the CDR3 DNA reads TGCGCCAGCGGAAGGGAAGCCGCAACTAATGAAAAACTGTTTTTT. This encodes CASGREAATNEKLFF. Based on the CDR3 plus reference TRBV5-1 and TRBJ1-4, the full variable domain is KAGVTQTPRYLIKTRGQQVTLSCSPISGHRSVSWYQQTPGQGLQFLFEYFSETQRNKGNFPGRFSGRQFSNSRSEMNVSTLELGDSALYLCASGREAATNEKLFFGSGTQLSVL.

Of note for this clonotype: This could be a read error, since a much larger clone is one nucleotide away. This chain joins TRBV20-1 and TRBJ1-4; possibly TRBD1 for D (6 bases). The CDR3 loop spans 12 amino acids. CDR1 and CDR2 (germline): DFQATT, SNEGSKA (reference sequence). CDR3 amino acids: CSAWTVNGKLFF. Here the CDR3 DNA reads TGCAGTGCTTGGACAGTCAATGGAAAACTGTTTTTT.

This clonotype has more than one count but fewer than ten. A much larger clone lies one base from this, so it may be a read error. J is TRBJ2-1 and V is TRBV3-1, with 11 bases that match TRBD2. Unmatched junction bases numbered 12, after V lost 7 bases and J lost 4 bases. The CDR3 has 17 residues. Germline V gene data show CDR1 as LGHDT and CDR2 as YNNKEL (reference sequence). The CDR3 nucleotides read TGTGCCAGCAACCGGCAACCCACTAGCGGGAGTTACAATGAGCAGTTCTTC. Translation: CASNRQPTSGSYNEQFF.

The chain employs TRBV7-2 and TRBJ2-1; no reliable D call. The CDR3 length is 12 residues. V gave up 4 bases and J gave up 9 bases, with 10 bases separating them. CDR1 and CDR2 from the germline V gene are SGHTA and FQGNSA. CDR3 residues: CASSSRVGEQFF. CDR3 sequence (DNA): TGTGCCAGCAGCTCCCGGGTTGGTGAGCAGTTCTTC.

This clonotype was seen only a few times. The chain has TRBV10-3 and TRBJ2-6; D unclear. V lost 2 bases to trimming and J lost 1 base, with 12 bases between them. The CDR3 length is 17 residues. The germline V gene has CDR1 ENHRY and CDR2 SYGVKD. The DNA for the CDR3 is TGTGCCATCAGTGAGGCAGGCCTCCTTTCTGGGGCCAACGTCCTGACTTTC. Its protein is CAISEAGLLSGANVLTF.

Remarks on this clonotype: The final CDR3 position lacks the conserved phenylalanine or tryptophan, pointing to a likely read error. The chain links TRBV20-1 to TRBJ1-4; 8 bases align to TRBD1. After removal of 6 bases from V and 2 bases from J, the junction contained 8 bases not matched to a gene. The CDR3 runs 15 residues. Germline V gives CDR1 DFQATT, CDR2 SNEGSKA (reference sequence). The CDR3 spells CSARVRGPTNEKLFS. CDR3 in DNA: TGCAGTGCGCGGGTCAGGGGGCCCACTAATGAAAAACTGTTTTCT.

This clonotype showed up many times. CDR3 nucleotides: TGTGCCACCAGCATAGGGACAGCTAATAATGAAAAACTGTTTTTT. Translation: CATSIGTANNEKLFF. The J gene is TRBJ1-4, the V gene TRBV15, with 7 bases lining up with TRBD1. There are 15 residues in the CDR3. Germline CDR1 reads LNHNV; CDR2 reads YYDKDF (reference sequence). Unmatched junction bases numbered 6, after V lost 4 bases and J lost 4 bases.